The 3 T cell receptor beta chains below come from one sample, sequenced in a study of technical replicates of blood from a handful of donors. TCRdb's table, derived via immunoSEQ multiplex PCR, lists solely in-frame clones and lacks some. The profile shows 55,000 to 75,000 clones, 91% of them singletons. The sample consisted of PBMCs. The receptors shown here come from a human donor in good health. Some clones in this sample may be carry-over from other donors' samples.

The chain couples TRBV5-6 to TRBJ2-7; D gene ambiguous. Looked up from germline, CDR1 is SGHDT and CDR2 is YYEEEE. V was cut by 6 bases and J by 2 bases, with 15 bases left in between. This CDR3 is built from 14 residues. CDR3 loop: CASNPTFDAYEQYF. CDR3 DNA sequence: TGTGCCAGCAACCCGACTTTTGATGCCTACGAGCAGTACTTC.

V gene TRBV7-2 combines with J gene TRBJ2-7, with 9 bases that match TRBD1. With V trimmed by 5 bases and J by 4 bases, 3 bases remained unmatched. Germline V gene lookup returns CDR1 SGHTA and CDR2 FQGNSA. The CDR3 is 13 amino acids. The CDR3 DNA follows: TGTGCCAGCAGCCCGGGACAGGGTTACGAGCAGTACTTC. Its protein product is CASSPGQGYEQYF.

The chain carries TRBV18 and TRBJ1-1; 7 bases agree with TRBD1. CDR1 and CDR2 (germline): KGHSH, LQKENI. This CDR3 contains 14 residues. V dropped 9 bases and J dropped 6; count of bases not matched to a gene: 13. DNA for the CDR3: TGTGCCAGTAAACTACCAGGGGGTATCGCTGAAGCTTTCTTT. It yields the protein CASKLPGGIAEAFF.